The 23 T cell receptor beta chains reported below all come from one sample, sequenced in a study of identical twins. TCRdb ran MiXCR on the 5' RACE reads and lists one entry per CDR3 protein. The table lists roughly 1.6 million distinct CDR3 sequences, roughly 35% of them singletons. The sample comprised cord blood. These receptors all come from a newborn girl in good health.

To note about this clonotype: A much larger clone differs from this one at a single base, so this may be a read error. This chain links TRBV10-3 with TRBJ2-5; a weak D match, TRBD2 (5 bases). This CDR3 comprises 14 residues. Germline V gene sequence: CDR1 ENHRY, CDR2 SYGVKD. The CDR3 nucleotides read TGTGCCTTCAGCCTGACTACCAACCAAGAGACCCAGTACTTC. Protein product: CAFSLTTNQETQYF.

This chain connects TRBV25-1 to TRBJ2-3; D is tentatively TRBD1 or TRBD2 (6 bases each). V lost 3 bases, J lost 0 bases, and 10 bases lay in between. Germline CDR1 is MGHDK and CDR2 is SYGVNS. The CDR3 sequence is 15 residues long. The CDR3 region is CASSDLGGSTDTQYF. The CDR3 nucleotides read TGTGCCAGCAGTGACCTGGGGGGCAGCACAGATACGCAGTATTTT.

The sample holds one count of this clonotype. V gene TRBV25-1 combines with J gene TRBJ2-1; D gene unclear. Germline values: CDR1 MGHDK, CDR2 SYGVNS. The length of the CDR3 is 13 residues. V was cut by 7 bases and J by 13 bases, with 20 bases left in between. CDR3 bases: TGTGCCAGCACCGAAGGAAGCAAAAACATTCAGTTCTTC. Protein product: CASTEGSKNIQFF.

The chain couples TRBV2 to TRBJ2-7; the D is unclear. The V end was cut by 11 bases, the J end by 1 base, with 9 bases between. This CDR3 has 11 residues. The germline gives CDR1 SNHLY, CDR2 FYNNEI. This CDR3 is CAFGQSYEQYF. CDR3 bases: TGTGCCTTCGGGCAGTCCTACGAGCAGTACTTC.

This clonotype occurred a few times. The chain is built from TRBV29-1 and TRBJ1-6, with 10 bases matching TRBD1. The germline V gene encodes CDR1 SQVTM and CDR2 ANQGSEA. V trimming: 4 bases; J trimming: 7 bases; junction bases outside the gene matches: 4. The CDR3 contains 14 residues. The CDR3 protein is CSVVGGQGNSPLHF. The CDR3 DNA is TGCAGCGTTGTGGGGGGACAGGGGAATTCACCCCTCCACTTT.

The chain joins TRBV4-1 to TRBJ2-1; TRBD2 matches 13 bases. This CDR3 has 17 residues. The germline gives CDR1 MGHRA, CDR2 YSYEKL. Trimming removed 3 bases from V and 6 bases from J; junction bases left unmatched: 8. The CDR3 protein is CASSQLPGLAGSNEQFF. In DNA form, the CDR3 reads TGCGCCAGCAGCCAGCTCCCGGGACTAGCGGGATCCAATGAGCAGTTCTTC.

The V call is TRBV20-1, the J call TRBJ2-7, with D unclear. The germline V gene encodes CDR1 DFQATT and CDR2 SNEGSKA (reference sequence). The CDR3 runs to 12 residues. V lost 1 base and J lost 10, with 14 bases in between. CDR3 loop: CSARVDWGPQYF. DNA for the CDR3: TGCAGTGCTAGAGTCGACTGGGGTCCCCAGTACTTC.

The V and J genes are TRBV5-1 and TRBJ2-1; D assignment may be TRBD1 or TRBD2 (6 bases each). CDR1 is SGHRS, CDR2 YFSETQ, per germline. The CDR3 covers 13 residues. V lost 0 bases to trimming and J lost 13 bases, with 14 bases between them. The CDR3 loop reads CASSLEPRGPQFF. CDR3 in DNA: TGCGCCAGCAGCTTGGAACCTCGGGGGCCTCAGTTCTTC. The variable domain in full, with the rest retrieved from reference TRBV5-1 and TRBJ2-1, is KAGVTQTPRYLIKTRGQQVTLSCSPISGHRSVSWYQQTPGQGLQFLFEYFSETQRNKGNFPGRFSGRQFSNSRSEMNVSTLELGDSALYLCASSLEPRGPQFFGPGTRLTVL.

This clonotype was seen many times. V and J are TRBV29-1 and TRBJ2-5; no firm D call. This CDR3 comprises 10 residues. Deletions cut 4 bases from V and 2 bases from J, with 2 bases between. CDR1 and CDR2 from the germline V gene are SQVTM and ANQGSEA. In nucleotides, the CDR3 is TGCAGCGTTGGACAAGAGACCCAGTACTTC. It yields the protein CSVGQETQYF.

This clonotype was found a few times. The rearrangement joins TRBV28 to TRBJ1-5, with D unresolved. The CDR3 totals 15 residues. With 5 bases removed from V and 5 bases from J, the gap between germline ends came to 16 bases. The germline V gene encodes CDR1 MDHEN and CDR2 SYDVKM. Here the CDR3 DNA reads TGTGCCAGCAGTCCCGGGAGCTACGGGGATCAGCCCCAGCATTTT. It specifies CASSPGSYGDQPQHF.

This clonotype was seen at least ten times. The V gene is TRBV7-9, the J gene TRBJ1-2; possible D gene TRBD1, 6 bases. The CDR3 totals 15 residues. Germline V gene data show CDR1 as SEHNR and CDR2 as FQNEAQ (reference sequence). V was cut by 0 bases and J by 2 bases, with 10 bases left in between. DNA for the CDR3: TGTGCCAGCAGCTTAGCGTGGGGACAAAACTATGGCTACACCTTC. Its translation is CASSLAWGQNYGYTF. Full variable domain (outside the CDR3, taken from reference TRBV7-9 and TRBJ1-2): DTGVSQNPRHKITKRGQNVTFRCDPISEHNRLYWYRQTLGQGPEFLTYFQNEAQLEKSRLLSDRFSAERPKGSFSTLEIQRTEQGDSAMYLCASSLAWGQNYGYTFGSGTRLTVV.

The sample holds a few counts of this clonotype. CDR3 bases: TGCAGTGCTGGCGGCACCTCGGATGAAAAACTGTTTTTT. Translating gives CSAGGTSDEKLFF. The chain recombines TRBV20-1 with TRBJ1-4; no clear D gene. CDR3 size: 13 residues. V lost 5 bases, J lost 6 bases, and 13 bases lay in between. Germline values: CDR1 DFQATT, CDR2 SNEGSKA (reference sequence).

Comment on this clonotype: The junction and the germline gene differ at one end; a read error may be behind it. The chain is built from TRBV2 and TRBJ2-6; TRBD1 or TRBD2 may be the D gene (5 bases each). The V gene's germline CDR1 is SNHLY and CDR2 FYNNEI. The CDR3 is made up of 14 amino acids. The CDR3 DNA sequence: TGTGCCAGCAGTGAAGTCCCCGGGGCCGACGTCCTGACTTTC. Protein sequence: CASSEVPGADVLTF.

The chain joins TRBV27 to TRBJ1-2; D perhaps matches TRBD1 (5 bases). The CDR3 sequence is 15 residues long. Germline loops: CDR1 MNHEY, CDR2 SMNVEV (reference sequence). Trimming stripped 2 bases from V and 1 base from J, with 11 bases between. The CDR3: CASSLTPTVNYGYTF. DNA for the CDR3: TGTGCCAGCAGTTTAACTCCGACAGTTAACTATGGCTACACCTTC.

This clonotype was recorded a few times. The chain is built from TRBV6-6 and TRBJ2-7; D gene unclear. The CDR3 is made up of 16 amino acids. Germline V gene lookup returns CDR1 MNHNY and CDR2 SVGAGI (reference sequence). Trimming cost V 2 bases and J 0 bases, with 14 bases left between them. The CDR3 reads CASSYRLRFSSYEQYF. In DNA form, the CDR3 reads TGTGCCAGCAGTTACCGACTCCGGTTCAGCTCCTACGAGCAGTACTTC.

Remarks on this clonotype: Relative to the germline gene, one junction end is altered; a read error may explain this. V gene TRBV12-3 or TRBV12-4 combines with J gene TRBJ1-5, with a possible D match to TRBD1 (6 bases). This CDR3 is 15 amino acids long. CDR3 coding DNA: TGTGCCGGCAGTTTAACAGGGAATAGCAATCAGCCCCAGCATTTT. Its protein is CAGSLTGNSNQPQHF.

The J gene is TRBJ1-1, the V gene TRBV7-8, with TRBD1 as a possible D gene (5 bases). This CDR3 comprises 17 residues. V was trimmed by 1 base and J by 0 bases, leaving 15 bases between them. Germline assignment: CDR1 SGHVS and CDR2 FQNEAQ. As DNA, the CDR3 is TGTGCCAGCAGCTTAGTGGGGCTCCTCACTGTGAACACTGAAGCTTTCTTT. This encodes CASSLVGLLTVNTEAFF.

The chain carries TRBV20-1 and TRBJ1-2; D is ambiguous. Between the trimmed V and J ends, which lost 1 base and 4 bases, there was a span of 4 bases. The CDR3 contains 11 residues. Germline V gene lookup returns CDR1 DFQATT and CDR2 SNEGSKA (reference sequence). CDR3: CSARVIYGYTF. CDR3 in DNA: TGCAGTGCTAGAGTCATCTATGGCTACACCTTC.

This clonotype was seen a few times. In DNA form, the CDR3 reads TGCAGCGTGGCCGGGACAGTCCCCGAAGCTTTCTTT. It yields the protein CSVAGTVPEAFF. The rearrangement joins TRBV29-1 to TRBJ1-1; 7 nucleotides align to TRBD1. V trimming: 6 bases; J trimming: 8 bases; junction bases outside the gene matches: 9. The CDR3 has 12 residues. Germline V CDR1 and CDR2: SQVTM, ANQGSEA.

This clonotype was recorded at least ten times. The chain links TRBV27 to TRBJ2-7; D remains unclear. CDR1 and CDR2 from the germline V gene are MNHEY and SMNVEV (reference sequence). V lost 1 base, J lost 10 bases, and 14 bases lay in between. The CDR3 extends over 13 amino acids. This CDR3 is CASSLFPRRSQYF. In nucleotides, the CDR3 is TGTGCCAGCAGTTTATTCCCGAGAAGGAGCCAGTACTTC.

The V and J genes are TRBV12-3 or TRBV12-4 and TRBJ2-5; 7 bases align to TRBD1. The ends lost 5 bases at V and 2 bases at J; junction bases unmatched: 14. This CDR3 has 17 amino acids. In DNA, the CDR3 is TGTGCCAGCAGTGGCACAGGGGCGATGAACCTGCAAGAGACCCAGTACTTC. Its protein product is CASSGTGAMNLQETQYF.

This clonotype appeared a single time. The chain joins TRBV7-9 to TRBJ2-3, with 9 bases that match TRBD1. Germline CDR1 and CDR2: SEHNR and FQNEAQ (reference sequence). V was pared by 5 bases and J by 1 base, with 4 bases of the junction left unmatched. This CDR3 region has 15 residues. The CDR3 reads CASSTYRGRTDTQYF. DNA for the CDR3: TGTGCCAGCAGCACCTACAGGGGGCGCACAGATACGCAGTATTTT.

This sequence joins TRBV11-3 and TRBJ2-1; 8 bases are a match to TRBD2. Germline assignment: CDR1 SGHNT and CDR2 YENEEA. J lost 6 bases, V lost 0 bases, and 7 bases had no gene match. CDR3 length: 16 amino acids. This CDR3 reads CASSLEGTRRVNEQFF. The CDR3 region has the DNA TGTGCCAGCAGCTTAGAAGGGACTAGGAGGGTCAATGAGCAGTTCTTC.